A single sample is the source of the 19 T cell receptor beta chains below, sequenced in a study of cytomegalovirus exposure and HLA in healthy donors. Amplification used 60 Vbeta primers and 13 Jbeta primers. Assay: immunoSEQ multiplex PCR; the TCRdb copy retains only in-frame clones and omits some. Counted here are more than 85,000 clones, 55% to 75% occurring once; the ten biggest clones make up approximately 5.4%. The source material was PBMCs. Receptors originate from a woman aged 70-85 years in good health and CMV-seropositive.

The V and J genes are TRBV7-2 and TRBJ1-2; possibly TRBD1 for D (5 bases). CDR3 length equals 13 residues. V was trimmed by 1 base and J by 8 bases, leaving 11 bases between them. Germline CDR1 reads SGHTA; CDR2 reads FQGNSA. The CDR3 region is CASSLVTGEGYTF. The CDR3 DNA sequence: TGTGCCAGCAGCTTAGTTACAGGTGAAGGCTACACCTTC.

This chain connects TRBV2 to TRBJ1-5; D remains unclear. V was pared by 4 bases and J by 3 bases, with 10 bases between. This CDR3 is built from 14 residues. Germline V lookup: CDR1 SNHLY, CDR2 FYNNEI. This CDR3 reads CASSGFTNNQPQHF. The DNA of the CDR3 is TGTGCCAGCAGTGGTTTCACTAACAATCAGCCCCAGCATTTT.

This clone has only a few counts. The chain recombines TRBV5-1 with TRBJ2-7; maybe TRBD2 (7 bases). The CDR3 sequence is 15 residues long. Germline V gene sequence: CDR1 SGHRS, CDR2 YFSETQ. The V end lost 5 bases, the J end lost 0 bases, and 15 bases lay between the germline ends. This chain's CDR3 is CASREGGASSYEQYF. The CDR3 DNA reads as TGCGCCAGCAGAGAGGGGGGGGCGAGCTCCTACGAGCAGTACTTC.

The V gene is TRBV7-9, the J gene TRBJ1-4; perhaps TRBD1 as D (5 bases). V dropped 5 bases and J dropped 3 bases, with 13 bases sitting between them. Germline-derived CDR1 and CDR2 are SEHNR and FQNEAQ (reference sequence). The CDR3 totals 15 residues. The CDR3 DNA reads TGTGCCAGCAGCCTGCAGTCAGGGCCTAATGAAAAACTGTTTTTT. Translation gives CASSLQSGPNEKLFF. The entire variable domain, with the rest obtained from reference TRBV7-9 and TRBJ1-4, is as follows: DTGVSQNPRHKITKRGQNVTFRCDPISEHNRLYWYRQTLGQGPEFLTYFQNEAQLEKSRLLSDRFSAERPKGSFSTLEIQRTEQGDSAMYLCASSLQSGPNEKLFFGSGTQLSVL.

J is TRBJ2-7 and V is TRBV6-5; 10 bases fit TRBD1. This CDR3 is 15 amino acids long. Germline V gives CDR1 MNHEY, CDR2 SVGAGI. Trimming removed 5 bases from V and 3 bases from J; junction bases left unmatched: 7. The CDR3, as DNA: TGTGCCAGCAGTCGCTCGGGACAGGGGAGCTACGAGCAGTACTTC. Protein sequence: CASSRSGQGSYEQYF.

The V gene is TRBV27, the J gene TRBJ2-1; the D gene is possibly TRBD2 (5 bases). V lost 4 bases to trimming and J lost 9 bases, with 19 bases between them. The CDR3 extends over 15 amino acids. The V gene's germline CDR1 is MNHEY and CDR2 SMNVEV (reference sequence). CDR3 in DNA: TGTGCCAGCAGTTACGGTCGGTACAGACGGGGTGAGCAGTTCTTC. Residues: CASSYGRYRRGEQFF.

The chain couples TRBV29-1 to TRBJ2-7; 9 positions agree with TRBD1. Germline-derived CDR1 and CDR2 are SQVTM and ANQGSEA. V shed 6 bases, J shed 0 bases, and the junction held 3 bases outside the gene matches. This CDR3 is built from 13 residues. The CDR3 region has the DNA TGCAGCGTGGGGGGACAGGGCTCCTACGAGCAGTACTTC. This gives the protein CSVGGQGSYEQYF.

V and J are TRBV19 and TRBJ1-2; perhaps TRBD1 as D (6 bases). CDR3 length: 15 residues. Germline V CDR1 and CDR2: LNHDA, SQIVND (reference sequence). V gave up 2 bases and J gave up 8 bases, with 18 bases separating them. CDR3 residues: CASSILGRGLGGYTF. CDR3 DNA: TGTGCCAGTAGTATATTGGGCAGGGGTCTAGGAGGCTACACCTTC.

V is TRBV19 and J is TRBJ1-2, with 7 bases aligning to TRBD1. The germline CDR1 and CDR2 sequences are LNHDA and SQIVND (reference sequence). V lost 5 bases, J lost 2 bases, and 8 bases stayed unmatched. The CDR3 extends over 15 amino acids. The CDR3 region has the DNA TGTGCCAGTAGTCCCGAGGACAGGACGAACTATGGCTACACCTTC. It yields the protein CASSPEDRTNYGYTF.

J is TRBJ1-1 and V is TRBV18, with 7 nucleotides matching TRBD1. This CDR3 contains 15 residues. CDR1 is KGHSH, CDR2 LQKENI, per germline. Germline trimming cut 5 bases from V and 0 bases from J; bases unmatched to any gene: 6. CDR3 bases: TGTGCCAGCTCATCAGGGGGACAGATGAACACTGAAGCTTTCTTT. This translates into CASSSGGQMNTEAFF.

Details on this clone: The same CDR3 arises from other DNA sequences in this sample as well. The V gene is TRBV6-5, the J gene TRBJ2-5; 12 nucleotides line up with TRBD2. Germline V gene lookup returns CDR1 MNHEY and CDR2 SVGAGI. CDR3 length: 16 amino acids. Trimming took 2 bases from V and 2 from J; bases not matched to a gene: 3. The CDR3 DNA reads TGTGCCAGCAGTTACCCAACTAGCGGGGGGCAAGAGACCCAGTACTTC. This translates into CASSYPTSGGQETQYF.

The chain couples TRBV25-1 to TRBJ1-1; 7 positions agree with TRBD1. CDR1 and CDR2 (germline): MGHDK, SYGVNS. Trimming cost V 8 bases and J 4 bases; bases outside gene matches: 7. This CDR3 contains 13 residues. The CDR3 DNA is TGTGCCAGCCGGACTGACAGGGCCACTGAAGCTTTCTTT. Translation: CASRTDRATEAFF.

The chain uses TRBV19 and TRBJ1-2; D is unresolved. Trimming pared 7 bases from V and 10 bases from J, leaving 19 bases between. The CDR3 has 13 amino acids. Germline CDR1 and CDR2: LNHDA and SQIVND (reference sequence). In nucleotides, the CDR3 is TGTGCCAGTACCCCCGGTTGGGCTAATGCCTACACCTTC. Its protein is CASTPGWANAYTF.

The chain carries TRBV6-5 and TRBJ1-4; D is possibly TRBD1 (6 bases). Trimming pared 6 bases from V and 4 bases from J, leaving 15 bases between. The CDR3 length is 15 residues. CDR1 is MNHEY, CDR2 SVGAGI, per germline. The CDR3 protein is CASSHITGNNEKLFF. Written as DNA, the CDR3 is TGTGCCAGCAGCCACATTACAGGGAATAATGAAAAACTGTTTTTT.

The CDR3 reads CASGEREEKLFF. The CDR3 coding sequence is TGTGCCAGCGGAGAACGGGAGGAAAAACTGTTTTTT. J is TRBJ1-4 and V is TRBV6-6; D gene uncertain. The CDR3 has 12 amino acids. Trimming left V 8 bases short and J 8 bases short, with 12 bases between. Germline V gene data show CDR1 as MNHNY and CDR2 as SVGAGI (reference sequence).

This clone turned up a few times. V usage is TRBV6-5 and J usage is TRBJ1-6; D is perhaps TRBD1 (6 bases). This CDR3 region has 13 residues. The V end lost 6 bases, the J end lost 10 bases, and 13 bases lay between the germline ends. Germline CDR1 reads MNHEY; CDR2 reads SVGAGI. Written as DNA, the CDR3 is TGTGCCAGCAGCCGGGACATTGGGTCACCCCTCCACTTT. As protein: CASSRDIGSPLHF.

This chain joins TRBV4-3 and TRBJ1-5; no reliable D call. The V end was cut by 1 base, the J end by 6 bases, with 13 bases between. Per the germline V gene, CDR1 is LGHNA and CDR2 is YSLEER. CDR3 length: 15 amino acids. CDR3 residues: CASSQVAGEGQPQHF. The CDR3 DNA is TGCGCCAGCAGCCAAGTCGCTGGGGAGGGTCAGCCCCAGCATTTT.

J is TRBJ2-1 and V is TRBV30; D possibly corresponds to TRBD2 (6 bases). The CDR3 sequence is 18 residues long. Germline-derived CDR1 and CDR2 are GTSNPN and SVGIG (reference sequence). V dropped 3 bases and J dropped 2 bases, with 23 bases sitting between them. The CDR3 sequence: CAWRTRGGDRVAYNEQFF. For the CDR3, the DNA is TGTGCCTGGAGGACCCGGGGAGGTGATCGCGTTGCCTACAATGAGCAGTTCTTC.

The chain joins TRBV5-1 to TRBJ2-3, with D tentatively TRBD1 (6 bases). CDR3 length: 15 residues. Germline CDR1 reads SGHRS; CDR2 reads YFSETQ. Trimming pared 5 bases from V and 0 bases from J, leaving 13 bases between. The DNA for the CDR3 is TGCGCCAGCAGGTCCGGGACACTCAGCACAGATACGCAGTATTTT. This translates into CASRSGTLSTDTQYF.